This passage covers 3 T cell receptor beta chains from one sample sequenced in a study of OX40 agonist ivuxolimab in advanced cancers. Sequenced by immunoSEQ multiplex PCR; TCRdb stores in-frame clones only, minus some. The sample comprises about 58,000 clones, around nine tenths of which are singletons, and under 3.5% rests with the top ten. The material sequenced was CD4+ or CD8+ T cells sorted from blood, taken in a trial of the OX40 agonist ivuxolimab. The receptors stem from an adult with an advanced solid tumor such as melanoma, head and neck, liver or kidney cancer.

This chain joins TRBV30 and TRBJ2-2, with D perhaps matching TRBD1 (7 bases). The CDR3 contains 15 residues. The germline V and J ends were trimmed by 3 bases and 6 bases, with 17 bases remaining between them. The V gene's germline CDR1 is GTSNPN and CDR2 SVGIG (reference sequence). This CDR3 is CAWRRDSLVAGELFF. CDR3 sequence (DNA): TGTGCCTGGAGGCGGGACAGCCTAGTCGCCGGGGAGCTGTTTTTT. The variable domain in full, with the rest retrieved from reference TRBV30 and TRBJ2-2, is SQTIHQWPATLVQPVGSPLSLECTVEGTSNPNLYWYRQAAGRGLQLLFYSVGIGQISSEVPQNLSASRPQDRQFILSSKKLLLSDSGFYLCAWRRDSLVAGELFFGEGSRLTVL.

V is TRBV6-6 and J is TRBJ1-6; D perhaps matches TRBD1 (5 bases). The CDR3 totals 15 residues. V was clipped by 5 bases and J by 6 bases, with 14 bases between them. The germline gives CDR1 MNHNY, CDR2 SVGAGI (reference sequence). The CDR3 DNA sequence: TGTGCCAGCAGTATTCGGGACGGCATTAATTCACCCCTCCACTTT. Translation: CASSIRDGINSPLHF.

This clone occurred once. The rearrangement links TRBV6-5 to TRBJ2-1; 12 bases map to TRBD2. V shed 6 bases, J shed 3 bases, and the junction held 3 bases outside the gene matches. CDR1 is MNHEY, CDR2 SVGAGI, per germline. The CDR3 covers 15 residues. Written as DNA, the CDR3 is TGTGCCAGCAGCCGACTAGCGGGAGACTACAATGAGCAGTTCTTC. Its translation: CASSRLAGDYNEQFF.